This T cell receptor (beta chain) was captured by sequencing in a study of breast tumors, draining lymph nodes, adjacent tissues. This clonotype was found many times. Its cognate antigen is unknown. Axillary draining lymph nodes of breast cancer patients supplied the node samples. Per the germline V gene, CDR1 is MNHEY and CDR2 is SVGEGT. The CDR3 is made up of 15 amino acids. With V trimmed by 6 bases and J by 7 bases, 6 bases remained unmatched. General study results and limits: Luminal-like breast cancer showed significantly greater tumor-nontumor repertoire similarity than basal-like breast cancer did. Tumors had less TCR diversity than lymph nodes, more than nontumor tissue. Data fit most tumor T cells coming from lymph node, expanding in tumor. Data only fit, rather than demonstrated, lymph node origin of most tumor T cells.

MiXCR, run by TCRdb on the multiplex PCR reads, gives a single entry per CDR3 protein. The sample shows 150,000 or so distinct CDR3 sequences, about 34% of them seen only once. The sample taken for sequencing was axillary lymph node tissue. This sequence was found in a female donor with breast cancer. Some clones in this sample may be carry-over from other donors' samples. The chain joins TRBV6-2 or TRBV6-3 to TRBJ2-3, with TRBD2 matching 14 bases. This CDR3 reads CASREGTSGRYTQYF. CDR3 DNA sequence: TGTGCCAGCAGGGAAGGGACTAGCGGGAGATATACGCAGTATTTT.